The 31 T cell receptor beta chains given below trace back to one sample, sequenced in a study of T cell changes during pregnancy in multiple sclerosis (dated by TCRdb to between 2017 and 2020). The protocol used for the library was the immunoSEQ multiplex PCR assay. TCRdb carries this immuneACCESS record with in-frame sequences only. Its versions omit some clonotypes, under half of them owing to an unresolved V gene in the studies checked, with the rest unexplained. Present in this sample are 60,000 or so clones, 90% of which were seen just once. The ten most abundant clones make up 2% to 2.5% of the sample. The material was peripheral blood, obtained in the second trimester of pregnancy. Source of these receptors: a female donor in good health, enrolled as a control in a pregnancy study.

The chain combines TRBV9 with TRBJ2-2, with TRBD1 as a possible D gene (6 bases). Trimming stripped 4 bases from V and 5 bases from J, with 12 bases between. The CDR3 extends over 14 amino acids. The germline gives CDR1 SGDLS, CDR2 YYNGEE. Here the CDR3 reads CASSTHRATGELFF. The CDR3, as DNA: TGTGCCAGCAGCACCCACAGGGCTACCGGGGAGCTGTTTTTT.

The chain links TRBV10-2 to TRBJ1-2; D is uncertain. The CDR3 contains 16 residues. With 2 bases removed from V and 2 bases from J, the gap between germline ends came to 15 bases. Germline V CDR1 and CDR2: WSHSY, SAAADI. DNA of the CDR3: TGCGCCAGCAGTGAGACCCCGCTAGCACGCAACTATGGCTACACCTTC. Encoded protein: CASSETPLARNYGYTF.

The rearrangement links TRBV29-1 to TRBJ2-7; TRBD1 matches at 7 bases. The CDR3 contains 14 residues. V lost 0 bases to trimming and J lost 0 bases; unmatched junction nucleotides: 2. Germline lookup yields CDR1 SQVTM and CDR2 ANQGSEA. CDR3 loop: CSVEDRDSSYEQYF. The CDR3 coding sequence is TGCAGCGTTGAAGATAGGGACAGCTCCTACGAGCAGTACTTC.

The chain couples TRBV10-3 to TRBJ1-2; D is ambiguous. Germline V CDR1 and CDR2: ENHRY, SYGVKD. The CDR3 totals 15 residues. V was clipped by 0 bases and J by 7 bases, with 15 bases between them. The CDR3 protein is CAISESGRAPFGYTF. The CDR3 coding sequence is TGTGCCATCAGTGAGTCGGGGAGGGCGCCCTTTGGCTACACCTTC.

This clone appeared a single time. The chain carries TRBV19 and TRBJ2-2; TRBD2 matches 8 bases. The junction had 4 bases not matched to a gene; V was cut back by 4 bases and J by 6 bases. The CDR3 loop spans 14 amino acids. CDR1 is LNHDA, CDR2 SQIVND, per germline (reference sequence). The CDR3: CASSRPGGPGELFF. The CDR3 nucleotides read TGTGCCAGTAGTAGGCCGGGGGGGCCCGGGGAGCTGTTTTTT.

The V and J genes are TRBV5-5 and TRBJ1-1; no clear D. This CDR3 is built from 15 residues. In germline, CDR1 is SGHKS, CDR2 YYEKEE (reference sequence). V was pared by 4 bases and J by 2 bases, with 15 bases between. CDR3: CASSPEWVTNTEAFF. For the CDR3, the DNA is TGTGCCAGCAGCCCGGAGTGGGTTACAAACACTGAAGCTTTCTTT.

CDR3: CASASGLDNEQFF. The CDR3 DNA reads as TGTGCCAGCGCCTCGGGACTTGACAATGAGCAGTTCTTC. The rearrangement uses TRBV9 and TRBJ2-1; maybe TRBD2 (6 bases). CDR1 and CDR2 (germline): SGDLS, YYNGEE. V lost 7 bases to trimming and J lost 5 bases, with 13 bases between them. This CDR3 is built from 13 residues.

In DNA, the CDR3 is TGTGCCACAGGACTAGCAGCAGATACGCAGTATTTT. Protein product: CATGLAADTQYF. The V gene is TRBV6-5, the J gene TRBJ2-3, with 8 bases lining up with TRBD2. Germline values: CDR1 MNHEY, CDR2 SVGAGI. The CDR3 has 12 amino acids. V lost 10 bases to trimming and J lost 4 bases; unmatched junction nucleotides: 4.

The CDR3 DNA follows: TGTGCCAGCAGCTTAAGCCCGTCAACCGGGGAGCTGTTTTTT. Translation: CASSLSPSTGELFF. This rearrangement joins TRBV7-9 to TRBJ2-2; D remains ambiguous. The V end lost 2 bases, the J end lost 5 bases, and 9 bases lay between the germline ends. Germline-derived CDR1 and CDR2 are SEHNR and FQNEAQ (reference sequence). CDR3 length: 14 amino acids. Full variable domain (rest looked up from reference TRBV7-9 and TRBJ2-2): DTGVSQNPRHKITKRGQNVTFRCDPISEHNRLYWYRQTLGQGPEFLTYFQNEAQLEKSRLLSDRFSAERPKGSFSTLEIQRTEQGDSAMYLCASSLSPSTGELFFGEGSRLTVL.

V is TRBV6-1 and J is TRBJ1-2; 7 bases agree with TRBD1. Germline CDR1 reads MNHNS; CDR2 reads SASEGT. Trimming at V came to 2 bases and at J to 3 bases, leaving 21 bases not matched to a gene. This CDR3 has 20 residues. CDR3 in amino acids: CASSELPGGQPQGFDYGYTF. CDR3 in DNA: TGTGCCAGCAGTGAATTGCCTGGGGGACAGCCACAGGGGTTCGACTATGGCTACACCTTC.

The CDR3 protein is CAWARVNTEAFF. CDR3 in DNA: TGTGCCTGGGCCAGGGTGAACACTGAAGCTTTCTTT. V gene TRBV30 combines with J gene TRBJ1-1, with D possibly matching TRBD1 (5 bases). CDR1 is GTSNPN, CDR2 SVGIG, per germline (reference sequence). The CDR3 is made up of 12 amino acids. V lost 5 bases and J lost 0, with 7 bases in between. Using reference TRBV30 and TRBJ1-1 for the parts outside the CDR3, the full variable domain is SQTIHQWPATLVQPVGSPLSLECTVEGTSNPNLYWYRQAAGRGLQLLFYSVGIGQISSEVPQNLSASRPQDRQFILSSKKLLLSDSGFYLCAWARVNTEAFFGQGTRLTVV.

V is TRBV7-2 and J is TRBJ1-5; D gene uncertain. V lost 4 bases and J lost 4, with 14 bases in between. Germline CDR1 and CDR2: SGHTA and FQGNSA. This CDR3 spans 15 amino acids. CDR3 region: CASSSGQTGNQPQHF. The CDR3 nucleotides read TGTGCCAGCAGCTCGGGCCAGACGGGAAATCAGCCCCAGCATTTT.

V and J are TRBV28 and TRBJ1-1; D gene unclear. In germline, CDR1 is MDHEN, CDR2 SYDVKM. Deletions cut 2 bases from V and 10 bases from J, with 14 bases between. The CDR3 runs 13 residues. The CDR3 coding sequence is TGTGCCAGCAGTTTACCCCACAGAAGTCTAGCTTTCTTT. It encodes CASSLPHRSLAFF. The full variable domain, rest sourced from reference TRBV28 and TRBJ1-1, is DVKVTQSSRYLVKRTGEKVFLECVQDMDHENMFWYRQDPGLGLRLIYFSYDVKMKEKGDIPEGYSVSREKKERFSLILESASTNQTSMYLCASSLPHRSLAFFGQGTRLTVV.

This clone has a single count. V and J are TRBV5-1 and TRBJ1-1, with D uncertain. Trimming removed 8 bases at V and 2 bases at J, with 16 bases between. This CDR3 contains 14 residues. The germline gives CDR1 SGHRS, CDR2 YFSETQ. The CDR3 coding sequence is TGCGCCAGTAGACTCGCGGGCCGTAACACTGAAGCTTTCTTT. This encodes CASRLAGRNTEAFF.

The CDR3 reads CASSQAQGVGPQHF. The CDR3, as DNA: TGCGCCAGCAGCCAAGCCCAGGGGGTGGGGCCCCAGCATTTT. The rearrangement joins TRBV4-1 to TRBJ1-5; 7 bases map to TRBD1. Germline CDR1 reads MGHRA; CDR2 reads YSYEKL. V dropped 1 base and J dropped 9; count of bases not matched to a gene: 6. The CDR3 is 14 residues long.

This chain connects TRBV19 to TRBJ1-5; a weak D match, TRBD1 (6 bases). V was clipped by 7 bases and J by 6 bases, with 16 bases between them. Germline loops: CDR1 LNHDA, CDR2 SQIVND (reference sequence). The CDR3 spans 14 residues. CDR3 residues: CASNARGTPQPQHF. DNA for the CDR3: TGTGCCAGTAACGCAAGGGGGACCCCTCAGCCCCAGCATTTT. Filled out from reference TRBV19 and TRBJ1-5, the complete variable domain reads DGGITQSPKYLFRKEGQNVTLSCEQNLNHDAMYWYRQDPGQGLRLIYYSQIVNDFQKGDIAEGYSVSREKKESFPLTVTSAQKNPTAFYLCASNARGTPQPQHFGDGTRLSIL.

The CDR3 region has the DNA TGTGCCATCAAAGGGACAGCGAACACCGGGGAGCTGTTTTTT. Protein: CAIKGTANTGELFF. The genes are TRBV10-3 and TRBJ2-2; 7 positions agree with TRBD1. The CDR3 consists of 14 residues. V lost 7 bases and J lost 0; bases outside the gene matches: 2. The germline V gene encodes CDR1 ENHRY and CDR2 SYGVKD.

V is TRBV2 and J is TRBJ2-3; 10 bases match TRBD2. The CDR3 contains 14 residues. The V segment lost 7 bases and the J segment 8 bases; nucleotides outside the gene matches: 9. From germline, CDR1 is SNHLY and CDR2 FYNNEI. CDR3 sequence (DNA): TGTGCCAGCAAGGCTAGCGGGAGTGGAGGTACGCAGTATTTT. It codes for CASKASGSGGTQYF.

This rearrangement joins TRBV7-9 to TRBJ2-3, with D unclear. The germline V gene has CDR1 SEHNR and CDR2 FQNEAQ (reference sequence). V lost 3 bases to trimming and J lost 10 bases, with 11 bases between them. The CDR3 is 12 amino acids. The chain's CDR3 is CASSFSPTPQYF. As DNA, the CDR3 is TGTGCCAGCAGCTTCAGTCCCACCCCGCAGTATTTT.

The chain joins TRBV5-8 to TRBJ1-5; unclear D gene. This CDR3 spans 14 amino acids. Looked up from germline, CDR1 is SGHTS and CDR2 is YDEGEE. Deletions cut 0 bases from V and 4 bases from J, with 8 bases between. The CDR3 loop is CASSLGTGNQPQHF. The CDR3 DNA sequence: TGTGCCAGCAGCTTGGGGACTGGTAATCAGCCCCAGCATTTT.

This sequence joins TRBV6-6 and TRBJ2-5; 14 bases match TRBD2. Unmatched junction bases numbered 4, after V lost 6 bases and J lost 1 base. This CDR3 is 16 amino acids long. Germline lookup yields CDR1 MNHNY and CDR2 SVGAGI (reference sequence). CDR3 in DNA: TGTGCCAGCAGCCGTGGACTAGCGGGGGGCCAAGAGACCCAGTACTTC. It translates to CASSRGLAGGQETQYF.

This clone showed up just once. The chain carries TRBV5-1 and TRBJ2-5; tentatively, D is TRBD1 (5 bases). Germline V gene lookup returns CDR1 SGHRS and CDR2 YFSETQ. There are 14 residues in the CDR3. Trimming stripped 6 bases from V and 2 bases from J, with 14 bases between. The CDR3 loop reads CASKSGPEQETQYF. CDR3 sequence (DNA): TGCGCCAGCAAGTCAGGGCCAGAACAAGAGACCCAGTACTTC.

The chain combines TRBV6-5 with TRBJ1-1; 9 nucleotides align to TRBD1. The CDR3 has 15 residues. Per the germline V gene, CDR1 is MNHEY and CDR2 is SVGAGI. The V and J ends lost 3 bases and 4 bases, in that order; junction bases with no gene match: 6. The CDR3 loop is CASSYFTTGGTEAFF. In DNA form, the CDR3 reads TGTGCCAGCAGTTATTTCACGACAGGGGGCACTGAAGCTTTCTTT.

J is TRBJ1-4 and V is TRBV2; D might be TRBD1 (5 bases). Trimming pared 5 bases from V and 8 bases from J, leaving 12 bases between. Germline loops: CDR1 SNHLY, CDR2 FYNNEI. The CDR3 loop spans 13 amino acids. The CDR3 DNA sequence: TGTGCCAGCAGTCCGCTGACAGCCGAAAAACTGTTTTTT. Encoded protein: CASSPLTAEKLFF.

This clone has just a few counts. The rearrangement joins TRBV5-1 to TRBJ1-1, with a possible D match to TRBD1 (5 bases). CDR3 size: 14 residues. CDR1 and CDR2 (germline): SGHRS, YFSETQ. V lost 6 bases to trimming and J lost 1 base, with 13 bases between them. CDR3 loop: CASTYGGGNTEAFF. The CDR3 nucleotides read TGCGCCAGCACCTACGGCGGGGGGAACACTGAAGCTTTCTTT.

This chain joins TRBV5-6 and TRBJ1-2; D unclear. This CDR3 region has 14 residues. From germline, CDR1 is SGHDT and CDR2 YYEEEE. Trimming cost V 4 bases and J 1 base, with 11 bases left between them. CDR3 loop: CASSRMRDNYGYTF. CDR3 DNA sequence: TGTGCCAGCAGCCGGATGAGGGATAACTATGGCTACACCTTC. The variable domain in full, with the rest retrieved from reference TRBV5-6 and TRBJ1-2, is DAGVTQSPTHLIKTRGQQVTLRCSPKSGHDTVSWYQQALGQGPQFIFQYYEEEERQRGNFPDRFSGHQFPNYSSELNVNALLLGDSALYLCASSRMRDNYGYTFGSGTRLTVV.

The gene calls are TRBV12-5 and TRBJ2-7; TRBD1 might be the D (6 bases). Trimming pared 7 bases from V and 4 bases from J, leaving 17 bases between. Germline V gene sequence: CDR1 LGHNT, CDR2 FRNRAP. This CDR3 region has 14 residues. The CDR3 nucleotides read TGTGCTAGTGTTCCCCCTGGGGGCATATACGAGCAGTACTTC. Translation gives CASVPPGGIYEQYF.

The chain employs TRBV9 and TRBJ2-2; D might be TRBD2 (6 bases). Germline V gene lookup returns CDR1 SGDLS and CDR2 YYNGEE. V was trimmed by 2 bases and J by 7 bases, leaving 9 bases between them. The CDR3 totals 13 residues. The CDR3 loop is CASSVGGSGELFF. CDR3 bases: TGTGCCAGCAGCGTTGGGGGGAGCGGGGAGCTGTTTTTT.

The chain recombines TRBV4-1 with TRBJ1-2; 8 nucleotides align to TRBD1. Trimming removed 0 bases from V and 3 bases from J; junction bases left unmatched: 15. Per the germline V gene, CDR1 is MGHRA and CDR2 is YSYEKL. The CDR3 runs to 19 residues. The CDR3 sequence: CASSQDSGTGSLGHYGYTF. The CDR3 nucleotides read TGCGCCAGCAGCCAAGATTCTGGGACAGGCTCTCTGGGGCACTATGGCTACACCTTC.

This clone came up once. The DNA of the CDR3 is TGCAGCGTTGGCGGGACAGGGGCTTTGAACACTGAAGCTTTCTTT. Its protein is CSVGGTGALNTEAFF. The V and J genes are TRBV29-1 and TRBJ1-1, with TRBD1 matching over 10 bases. With V trimmed by 4 bases and J by 0 bases, 5 bases remained unmatched. Germline values: CDR1 SQVTM, CDR2 ANQGSEA. The CDR3 has 15 residues.

The genes are TRBV7-7 and TRBJ1-1, with a tentative D call TRBD1 (6 bases). The CDR3 contains 16 residues. Germline CDR1 reads SSHAT; CDR2 reads FNYEAQ (reference sequence). The germline V and J ends were trimmed by 4 bases and 0 bases, with 15 bases remaining between them. For the CDR3, the DNA is TGTGCCAGCAGCTCACAATCCTACAGGGTGAACACTGAAGCTTTCTTT. It is translated as CASSSQSYRVNTEAFF.